This T cell receptor beta chain was identified in a study of PD-1 blockade in classical Hodgkin lymphoma. Findings and caveats of the study: The repertoire differences lack a defined cause, possibly disease activity or prior therapy. The study reported lower baseline TCR diversity in newly diagnosed patients than in healthy donors.

The CDR3 sequence is 14 residues long. Germline CDR1 is MNHEY and CDR2 is SVGAGI. The V end lost 0 bases, the J end lost 2 bases, and 8 bases lay between the germline ends. Remarks on this clone: Its specificity is unknown.

Every one of the patients relapsed after autologous stem cell transplantation (brentuximab vedotin exposure was variable). The data were produced by immunoSEQ multiplex PCR, yet TCRdb's version contains in-frame clones alone and is incomplete. The sample carries about 36,000 clones, 69% recorded once. Sequences were derived from peripheral blood mononuclear cells (PBMCs), sampled before the second cycle of nivolumab. V gene TRBV6-5 combines with J gene TRBJ2-7; D might be TRBD2 (5 bases). This TCR was recovered from a human donor with classical Hodgkin lymphoma. This CDR3 reads CASSYSGNPYEQYF. DNA for the CDR3: TGTGCCAGCAGTTACTCCGGGAACCCCTACGAGCAGTACTTC.